Shown below are 6 T cell receptor beta chains from a single sample sequenced in a study of molecular identifiers for immune sequencing clone quantification. Each CDR3 protein gets one entry after TCRdb re-called the PCR reads with MiXCR. This sample has about 330,000 distinct CDR3 sequences, with about a quarter found just once. Input material: naive CD8+ T cells from blood, with Jurkat cell RNA spiked in. Indicated subset: FACS-sorted CD8+CD4-CCR7+CD45RA+ naive T cells. These receptors all come from a human donor in good health. Some libraries in this study had Jurkat cell RNA spiked in.

Details on this clonotype: One end of the junction fails to match germline, which may point to a read error. The chain couples TRBV14 to TRBJ2-2, with D perhaps matching TRBD1 or TRBD2 (5 bases each). The CDR3 loop spans 14 amino acids. Germline-derived CDR1 and CDR2 are SGHDN and FVKESK. The CDR3 region is CASSQGGNPGALFF. The CDR3 DNA reads as TGTGCCAGCAGCCAAGGAGGTAACCCCGGGGCGCTGTTTTTT.

As to this clonotype: With a much larger clone just one base away, this may be a read error. The chain is built from TRBV6-1 and TRBJ2-1; D not certain. The CDR3 spans 13 residues. Germline V gives CDR1 MNHNS, CDR2 SASEGT. CDR3 coding DNA: TGTGCCAGCAGTGAAAGGAGCTTCAATGAGCGGTTCTTC. Translation: CASSERSFNERFF.

CDR3 sequence reads: CASSCPPGQSNYEQYF. The CDR3 DNA follows: TGTGCCAGCAGCTGCCCCCCGGGACAGAGCAACTACGAGCAGTACTTC. The V call is TRBV7-9, the J call TRBJ2-7; 7 bases are a match to TRBD1. The length of the CDR3 is 16 residues. CDR1 is SEHNR, CDR2 FQNEAQ, per germline (reference sequence). V lost 4 bases and J lost 3; bases outside the gene matches: 12.

The chain links TRBV4-3 to TRBJ2-3, with 10 bases matching TRBD2. The CDR3 runs to 18 residues. V shed 4 bases and J 1 base; nucleotides not matched to a gene: 11. CDR1 and CDR2 from the germline V gene are LGHNA and YSLEER. CDR3 protein: CASSRLEPTSGGTDTQYF. In nucleotides, the CDR3 is TGCGCCAGCAGCCGCCTTGAACCAACTAGCGGGGGCACAGATACGCAGTATTTT.

CDR3 coding DNA: TGTGCCAGCTCATCAACCACTGGGGGGGCGGAGCAGTTCTTC. Its protein product is CASSSTTGGAEQFF. The V call is TRBV18, the J call TRBJ2-1; the D gene is possibly TRBD2 (7 bases). Germline CDR1 is KGHSH and CDR2 is LQKENI. Trimming removed 5 bases from V and 10 bases from J, with 18 bases in between. The CDR3 has 14 amino acids. The whole variable domain, filled in from reference TRBV18 and TRBJ2-1, reads NAGVMQNPRHLVRRRGQEARLRCSPMKGHSHVYWYRQLPEEGLKFMVYLQKENIIDESGMPKERFSAEFPKEGPSILRIQQVVRGDSAAYFCASSSTTGGAEQFFGPGTRLTVL.

As to this clonotype: A read error may explain this, as a much larger clone is one base away. The gene calls are TRBV5-1 and TRBJ2-5; 8 nucleotides align to TRBD2. This CDR3 is built from 14 residues. The germline V gene has CDR1 SGHRS and CDR2 YFSETQ. Trimming cost V 2 bases and J 9 bases; bases outside gene matches: 9. The CDR3 nucleotides read TGCGCCAGCAGCTTTCTGAGGGAGCGGGAGCCCCAGTACTTC. Amino acids: CASSFLREREPQYF.